The 2 T cell receptor beta chains in this list originate from one sample, sequenced in a study of human T cells and chemical hapten exposure. Each CDR3 protein is one row after TCRdb ran MiXCR on the RACE reads. The data contain tens of thousands of distinct CDR3 sequences, roughly a tenth of them singletons. The time point: patch test 3, about 24 weeks after DPC sensitization. Treatment denoted: therapeutic diphenylcyclopropenone sensitization with weekly scalp DPC. This specimen was whole blood, taken in connection with sensitization to the hapten diphenylcyclopropenone (DPC). The origin of the receptors is a woman in her 30s with alopecia areata. Some clones in this sample may be carry-over from other donors' samples.

V is TRBV5-1 and J is TRBJ1-1; D may be TRBD1 (5 bases). The CDR3 is 16 residues long. V lost 2 bases and J 3 bases, leaving 17 bases between the germline ends. The germline CDR1 and CDR2 sequences are SGHRS and YFSETQ. The CDR3 is CASSFVGEGVDTEAFF. For the CDR3, the DNA is TGCGCCAGCAGCTTTGTAGGGGAAGGGGTCGACACTGAAGCTTTCTTT.

This chain uses TRBV29-1 with TRBJ1-5; TRBD1 might be the D (5 bases). This CDR3 region has 12 residues. Trimming stripped 4 bases from V and 4 bases from J, with 8 bases between. CDR1 and CDR2 (germline): SQVTM, ANQGSEA. The CDR3 nucleotides are TGCAGCGTTGCCGGGGCAAATCAGCCCCAGCATTTT. Translation: CSVAGANQPQHF. Filled out from reference TRBV29-1 and TRBJ1-5, the complete variable domain reads SAVISQKPSRDICQRGTSLTIQCQVDSQVTMMFWYRQQPGQSLTLIATANQGSEATYESGFVIDKFPISRPNLTFSTLTVSNMSPEDSSIYLCSVAGANQPQHFGDGTRLSIL.